The present TCR beta chain was sequenced within a study of blood T cell repertoires in COVID-19. Study as a whole: Whether acute or convalescent, the COVID-19 samples came from the United States, Italy and Spain. From T cells, B-cell-depleted T cells, or PBMCs came the material, which was cDNA or gDNA.

Trimming cost V 0 bases and J 5 bases, with 25 bases left between them. This CDR3 has 20 residues. Germline CDR1 reads MGHRA; CDR2 reads YSYEKL. In the original analysis: Researchers report that nucleated cell counts were estimated from reference gene primer amplification. Some clones are missing from TCRdb's copy, which holds only in-frame ones; the method was immunoSEQ multiplex PCR. V, J and clone size are taken as reported in that table, and D and trimming were inferred from the DNA itself. The repertoire includes 57,000 or so clones, around 85% of them detected once, and 4.5% to 5.5% sits in the top ten.

The clonotype comes from a man between 65 and 80 years old with acute or convalescent COVID-19. J is TRBJ2-2 and V is TRBV4-1; a weak D match, TRBD2 (5 bases). Sequencing was done on a sample of peripheral blood. CDR3 loop: CASSQDGFRGARGWTGELFF. CDR3 DNA: TGCGCCAGCAGCCAAGATGGGTTTCGGGGTGCCCGAGGTTGGACCGGGGAGCTGTTTTTT.